The clone carrying this T cell receptor (beta chain) was observed many times. The entry originates in a study of Graves' ophthalmopathy and Graves' hyperthyroidism. The study amplified TCR beta CDR3 regions using RNA transcripts. First-round RT-PCR relied on HTBI primers, and a second-round multiplex PCR came next. TCRdb fed the multiplex PCR reads into MiXCR, producing one record per CDR3 protein. The sample carries under 800,000 distinct CDR3 sequences, 22% recorded once. The germline V and J ends were trimmed by 3 bases and 5 bases, with 13 bases remaining between them. The CDR3 covers 14 residues.

This TCR derives from a woman aged 18 to 35 with stable Graves' hyperthyroidism. Some clones in this sample may be carry-over from other donors' samples. The sample was peripheral blood. This chain links TRBV12-3 or TRBV12-4 with TRBJ2-5; tentative D call: TRBD2 (6 bases). The CDR3 DNA sequence: TGTGCCAGCAGTTTGACTAGTTGGAGTGAGACCCAGTACTTC. Translation gives CASSLTSWSETQYF.